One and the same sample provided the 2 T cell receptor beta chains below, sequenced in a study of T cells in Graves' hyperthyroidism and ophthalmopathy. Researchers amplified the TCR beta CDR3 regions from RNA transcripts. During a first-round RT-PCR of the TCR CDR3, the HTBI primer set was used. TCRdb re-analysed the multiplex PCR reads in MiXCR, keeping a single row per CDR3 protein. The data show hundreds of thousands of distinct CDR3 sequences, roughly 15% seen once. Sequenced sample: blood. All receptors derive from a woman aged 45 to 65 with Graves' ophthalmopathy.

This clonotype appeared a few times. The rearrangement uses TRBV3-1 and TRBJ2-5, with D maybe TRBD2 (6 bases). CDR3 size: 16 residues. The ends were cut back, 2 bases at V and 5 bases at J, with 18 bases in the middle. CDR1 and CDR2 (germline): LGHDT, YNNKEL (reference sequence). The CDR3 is CASSQRPGLPRETQYF. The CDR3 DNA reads TGTGCCAGCAGCCAACGACCGGGACTTCCTCGGGAGACCCAGTACTTC.

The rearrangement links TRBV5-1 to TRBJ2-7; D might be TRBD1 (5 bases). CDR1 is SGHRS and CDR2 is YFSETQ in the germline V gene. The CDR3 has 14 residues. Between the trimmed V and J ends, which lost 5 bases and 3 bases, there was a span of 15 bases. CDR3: CASSIGVPGYEQYF. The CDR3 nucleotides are TGCGCCAGCAGTATAGGGGTCCCCGGCTACGAGCAGTACTTC.